This paragraph covers one TCR beta chain sequence. Its antigen is currently unknown. The CDR3 runs 15 residues. J lost 5 bases, V lost 5 bases, and 5 bases had no gene match. From germline, CDR1 is MDHEN and CDR2 SYDVKM. The entry originates in a study of T cell responses to AZD1222 COVID-19 vaccine. The protocol was immunoSEQ multiplex PCR, while the TCRdb copy is restricted to in-frame clones and leaves out a portion. This table has about 210,000 clones, around 94% appearing once. Findings of the study overall: Females outnumbered males among donors, who were mostly white British; clonal diversity was possibly underestimated. Samples come after the peak T cell response, not at day 14.

The receptor's source is an adult who received the MenACWY meningococcal vaccine as a control. The sample was peripheral blood, taken 28 days after the second dose of the MenACWY control vaccine. This chain connects TRBV28 to TRBJ1-6; 8 nucleotides align to TRBD1. The CDR3: CASSPATGDNSPLHF. CDR3 coding DNA: TGTGCCAGCAGTCCCGCGACAGGGGATAATTCACCCCTCCACTTT.